Below, 11 T cell receptor beta chains from the same sample are listed, as sequenced in a study of cytomegalovirus exposure and HLA in healthy donors. PCR primers comprised 60 Vbeta and 13 Jbeta primers. TCRdb's copy holds only in-frame clones and misses some; the assay was immunoSEQ multiplex PCR. The repertoire has roughly 150,000 clones, approximately 70% of them found once; the top ten carry 4.7%. The sequenced sample consisted of PBMCs. Receptors originate from a young man in good health and CMV-seropositive.

The chain employs TRBV18 and TRBJ1-1; D not certain. The CDR3 is made up of 13 amino acids. Germline CDR1 is KGHSH and CDR2 is LQKENI. Trimming removed 6 bases at V and 6 bases at J, with 14 bases between. The CDR3 is CASSNEEWAEAFF. The CDR3 DNA is TGTGCCAGCTCGAACGAGGAGTGGGCTGAAGCTTTCTTT.

The chain carries TRBV19 and TRBJ1-2, with 10 bases aligning to TRBD1. Germline trimming cut 6 bases from V and 6 bases from J; bases unmatched to any gene: 10. Germline lookup yields CDR1 LNHDA and CDR2 SQIVND (reference sequence). The CDR3 length is 15 residues. CDR3 coding DNA: TGTGCCAGTAGCATTGCTCTGGACAGGGGGAATGGCTACACCTTC. Encoded protein: CASSIALDRGNGYTF.

This clone was detected only a few times. The chain joins TRBV14 to TRBJ2-5; 10 nucleotides match TRBD1. CDR3 size: 15 residues. The germline V gene has CDR1 SGHDN and CDR2 FVKESK. Trimming cost V 2 bases and J 6 bases; bases outside gene matches: 6. The CDR3 DNA reads as TGTGCCAGCAGCCAATTGACAGGGGGCTTTAAGACCCAGTACTTC. Protein: CASSQLTGGFKTQYF.

This clone was seen only once. This chain uses TRBV2 with TRBJ2-1; 10 bases match TRBD2. V lost 0 bases to trimming and J lost 8 bases; unmatched junction nucleotides: 7. Germline CDR1 SNHLY, CDR2 FYNNEI. The CDR3 covers 16 residues. The CDR3 loop reads CASSEAGLAGVDEQFF. The CDR3 region has the DNA TGTGCCAGCAGTGAAGCAGGCCTAGCGGGAGTGGATGAGCAGTTCTTC.

The chain employs TRBV5-1 and TRBJ2-7; 7 bases fit TRBD1. This CDR3 is 12 amino acids long. The germline V gene encodes CDR1 SGHRS and CDR2 YFSETQ. Germline trimming cut 8 bases from V and 3 bases from J; bases unmatched to any gene: 5. The CDR3 here is CARETGNYEQYV. For the CDR3, the DNA is TGCGCCAGAGAGACAGGGAACTACGAGCAGTACGTC.

V and J are TRBV4-1 and TRBJ1-5, with 7 bases identical to TRBD1. The CDR3 spans 17 residues. Trimming cost V 0 bases and J 3 bases; bases outside gene matches: 8. The germline V gene has CDR1 MGHRA and CDR2 YSYEKL. CDR3 DNA: TGCGCCAGCAGCCAAGATCCATCAGGGGGGAACAATCAGCCCCAGCATTTT. Translating it yields CASSQDPSGGNNQPQHF.

The table lists this clone with a few counts. The chain uses TRBV5-1 and TRBJ2-2; D remains unclear. V was shortened by 4 bases and J by 6 bases, with 13 bases between the two germline ends. Germline V gene data show CDR1 as SGHRS and CDR2 as YFSETQ. This CDR3 is 14 amino acids long. CDR3 region: CASSPQSSAGELFF. CDR3 bases: TGCGCCAGCAGCCCTCAATCTAGTGCCGGGGAGCTGTTTTTT.

The CDR3 spells CASRPSGTVAYNEQFF. DNA of the CDR3: TGTGCCAGCAGACCCTCGGGGACAGTAGCCTACAATGAGCAGTTCTTC. The chain couples TRBV7-9 to TRBJ2-1, with 7 positions matching TRBD1. Germline values: CDR1 SEHNR, CDR2 FQNEAQ (reference sequence). This CDR3 region has 16 residues. J lost 2 bases, V lost 6 bases, and 10 bases had no gene match.

On this clone itself: This sample includes further DNA sequences coding for the same CDR3. J is TRBJ2-3 and V is TRBV6-6; 7 bases line up with TRBD1. CDR3 size: 16 residues. Germline V CDR1 and CDR2: MNHNY, SVGAGI (reference sequence). V gave up 8 bases and J gave up 0 bases; unmatched junction bases: 11. The DNA for the CDR3 is TGTGCCAGCTCCACCGGGACAGAAACTAGCACAGATACGCAGTATTTT. Amino acid sequence: CASSTGTETSTDTQYF.

This clone showed up just a few times. The rearrangement uses TRBV25-1 and TRBJ2-3, with D possibly matching TRBD1 (6 bases). V was shortened by 6 bases and J by 2 bases, with 12 bases between the two germline ends. In germline, CDR1 is MGHDK, CDR2 SYGVNS. This CDR3 spans 14 amino acids. The CDR3 loop is CASSPRQDTDTQYF. CDR3 DNA sequence: TGTGCCAGCAGCCCCAGACAGGACACAGATACGCAGTATTTT.

This chain joins TRBV10-1 and TRBJ1-5; D gene unclear. CDR1 and CDR2 (germline): WNHNN, SYGVQD (reference sequence). The CDR3 is 13 amino acids. The ends were cut back, 8 bases at V and 5 bases at J, with 13 bases in the middle. As DNA, the CDR3 is TGCGCCAGCTTGACACAGTTTGATCAGCCCCAGCATTTT. Translating gives CASLTQFDQPQHF.